This entry features one T cell receptor beta chain sequence. This sample is part of a study of blood T cell repertoires in COVID-19. About the study: Donors in the United States, Italy and Spain gave samples during acute or convalescent COVID-19. T cells, B-cell-depleted T cells, or PBMCs provided the cDNA or gDNA that served as material.

Authors' analysis steps: The assay estimated nucleated cells by amplifying reference gene primers. Generated by immunoSEQ multiplex PCR, the TCRdb table keeps only in-frame clones and is missing some. For V, J and clone size, that table is used; D and trimming come from the DNA. The data hold tens of thousands of clones, with 75% to 85% observed a single time. The specimen sequenced was peripheral blood. This clonotype was sampled from a middle-aged man with acute or convalescent COVID-19.

CDR3 bases: TGCGCCAGCAGTCAATCGTGGGGCAGCCGCTCCTACAATGAGCAGTTCTTC. This sequence encodes CASSQSWGSRSYNEQFF. The chain employs TRBV23-1 and TRBJ2-1; possibly TRBD1 for D (5 bases). TRBV23-1 is an ORF for which the function is uncertain. Between the trimmed V and J ends, which lost 0 bases and 0 bases, there was a span of 12 bases. CDR3 length: 17 residues.